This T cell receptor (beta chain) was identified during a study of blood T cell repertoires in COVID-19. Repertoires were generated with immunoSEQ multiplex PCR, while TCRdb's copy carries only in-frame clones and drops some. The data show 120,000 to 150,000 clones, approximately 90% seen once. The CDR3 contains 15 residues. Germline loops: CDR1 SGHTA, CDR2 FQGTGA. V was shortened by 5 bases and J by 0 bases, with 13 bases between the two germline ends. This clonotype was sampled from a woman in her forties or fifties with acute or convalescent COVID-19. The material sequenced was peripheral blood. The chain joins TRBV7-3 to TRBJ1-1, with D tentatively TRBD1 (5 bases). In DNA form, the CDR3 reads TGTGCCAGCAGCCCTGGGGGAGGGGTGAACACTGAAGCTTTCTTT. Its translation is CASSPGGGVNTEAFF.